This T cell receptor (beta chain) is drawn from a study of cytomegalovirus exposure and HLA in healthy donors. Overall study context: Later analysis reported that the approximately 120 validation repertoires shared the platform of the roughly 680 first-cohort repertoires.

Concerning this clone: Its specificity is unknown.

Germline V lookup: CDR1 SGHTA, CDR2 FQGNSA. This CDR3 is 14 amino acids long. V was shortened by 4 bases and J by 6 bases, with 13 bases between the two germline ends. Study-wide results and caveats: First-cohort TCR clusters tended to co-occur in the approximately 110 validation repertoires, a later analysis found.

The donors were part of the validation cohort of roughly 130 subjects. That cohort was separate from the first cohort, which comprised several hundred subjects. TCRdb keeps only in-frame clones here, not all; method: immunoSEQ multiplex PCR. This sample has 150,000 to 180,000 clones, with 86% found just once. This receptor was obtained from a human donor in good health. The chain combines TRBV7-2 with TRBJ2-1; no firm D call. Source material: PBMCs. This CDR3 is CASSSFNFRNEQFF. CDR3 coding DNA: TGTGCCAGCAGCTCCTTTAACTTTCGCAATGAGCAGTTCTTC.